Listed here are 28 T cell receptor beta chains from one sample, sequenced in a study of Ad26.COV2.S vaccination and SARS-CoV-2 variants. The method was immunoSEQ multiplex PCR; TCRdb's version includes in-frame clones alone and lacks a portion of them. Here the sample spans roughly 300,000 clones, roughly 90% being singletons. Treatment noted: roughly 18 received Ad26.COV2.S at low or high dose, single or two shots; 5 received placebo; per-sample allocation not given. Sampling was performed 63 days after the first vaccine or placebo injection. Source: peripheral blood, taken in a trial of Ad26.COV2.S vaccine versus placebo. All receptors come from a person aged 18-60 years who received the Ad26.COV2.S COVID-19 vaccine or a placebo.

This rearrangement joins TRBV7-2 to TRBJ2-7; TRBD2 is a possible D gene (6 bases). The germline V gene encodes CDR1 SGHTA and CDR2 FQGNSA. The CDR3 totals 13 residues. Trimming shortened V by 6 bases and J by 4 bases, and 13 bases separated the two germline ends. Here the CDR3 reads CASSLAFWYEQYF. The CDR3 region has the DNA TGTGCCAGCAGTCTAGCGTTTTGGTACGAGCAGTACTTC.

The rearrangement links TRBV5-1 to TRBJ2-1; no firm D call. The germline V gene encodes CDR1 SGHRS and CDR2 YFSETQ. This CDR3 is built from 14 residues. V was pared by 6 bases and J by 6 bases, with 16 bases between. This CDR3 is CASNSDGWGNEQFF. The CDR3 nucleotides read TGCGCCAGCAACAGCGATGGGTGGGGCAATGAGCAGTTCTTC.

The chain combines TRBV6-5 with TRBJ1-5; no reliable D call. Germline CDR1 is MNHEY and CDR2 is SVGAGI. The CDR3 runs to 14 residues. Between the trimmed V and J ends, which lost 6 bases and 3 bases, there was a span of 12 bases. The CDR3 DNA follows: TGTGCCAGCAGCCAGGACGGAATCAATCAGCCCCAGCATTTT. As protein: CASSQDGINQPQHF.

This chain links TRBV4-3 with TRBJ2-5; D assignment may be TRBD1 or TRBD2 (6 bases each). V was shortened by 0 bases and J by 4 bases, with 12 bases between the two germline ends. Germline V lookup: CDR1 LGHNA, CDR2 YSLEER. The CDR3 is 15 residues long. In DNA form, the CDR3 reads TGCGCCAGCAGCCAAGAAGGCAGGGGAGGAGAGACCCAGTACTTC. Protein product: CASSQEGRGGETQYF.

The rearrangement joins TRBV10-3 to TRBJ1-1; 7 positions match TRBD1. J gave up 0 bases and V 10 bases, and 14 bases lay outside the gene matches. This CDR3 comprises 16 residues. Germline V lookup: CDR1 ENHRY, CDR2 SYGVKD. The CDR3 DNA is TGTGCCACCCTTGAACCAGGGGGGGGCATGAACACTGAAGCTTTCTTT. Its translation: CATLEPGGGMNTEAFF.

The chain recombines TRBV7-9 with TRBJ1-6; D uncertain. Germline CDR1 and CDR2: SEHNR and FQNEAQ (reference sequence). Trimming cost V 5 bases and J 7 bases, with 12 bases left between them. The CDR3 runs to 14 residues. The CDR3 nucleotides read TGTGCCAGCAGCCCCCCCTGGGGAAATTCACCCCTCCACTTT. Its translation is CASSPPWGNSPLHF.

V usage is TRBV5-4 and J usage is TRBJ2-7; D possibly corresponds to TRBD1 (5 bases). CDR1 and CDR2 (germline): SGHNT, YYREEE (reference sequence). Trimming took off 2 bases at V and 2 bases at J, with 11 bases between the two ends. The length of the CDR3 is 14 residues. CDR3 protein: CASSFQGRTYEQYF. The CDR3 nucleotides are TGTGCCAGCAGCTTCCAGGGAAGGACCTACGAGCAGTACTTC. Complete variable domain (other parts from reference TRBV5-4 and TRBJ2-7): ETGVTQSPTHLIKTRGQQVTLRCSSQSGHNTVSWYQQALGQGPQFIFQYYREEENGRGNFPPRFSGLQFPNYSSELNVNALELDDSALYLCASSFQGRTYEQYFGPGTRLTVT.

The CDR3 protein is CASSWGGETYEQYF. The DNA of the CDR3 is TGTGCCAGCAGTTGGGGAGGGGAGACCTACGAGCAGTACTTC. This chain connects TRBV28 to TRBJ2-7, with 7 bases identical to TRBD2. Unmatched junction bases numbered 5, after V lost 4 bases and J lost 2 bases. The germline gives CDR1 MDHEN, CDR2 SYDVKM. CDR3 size: 14 residues.

The chain carries TRBV7-9 and TRBJ2-3; TRBD1 agrees at 7 bases. There are 18 residues in the CDR3. With 2 bases clipped from V and 6 bases from J, the junction kept 17 bases outside the gene matches. Germline V CDR1 and CDR2: SEHNR, FQNEAQ (reference sequence). CDR3 sequence: CASSLRMTQGLEADTQYF. As DNA, the CDR3 is TGTGCCAGCAGCTTAAGGATGACACAGGGGTTAGAGGCGGATACGCAGTATTTT.

The V call is TRBV6-2 or TRBV6-3, the J call TRBJ1-5, with D possibly matching TRBD1 (5 bases). Trimming pared 5 bases from V and 4 bases from J, leaving 9 bases between. This CDR3 spans 13 amino acids. Germline values: CDR1 MNHEY, CDR2 SVGEGT. CDR3 amino acids: CASSQQVNQPQHF. The CDR3 DNA sequence: TGTGCCAGCAGTCAACAGGTAAATCAGCCCCAGCATTTT.

V is TRBV9 and J is TRBJ2-7; D is uncertain. V lost 0 bases and J 2 bases, leaving 9 bases between the germline ends. CDR3 length: 14 amino acids. Germline assignment: CDR1 SGDLS and CDR2 YYNGEE. The CDR3 nucleotides are TGTGCCAGCAGCGTAGGGCTCACACCCTACGAGCAGTACTTC. Amino acid sequence: CASSVGLTPYEQYF.

This rearrangement joins TRBV5-1 to TRBJ1-2, with D possibly TRBD1 on 5 matching bases. V dropped 4 bases and J dropped 0 bases, with 10 bases sitting between them. The CDR3 totals 14 residues. CDR1 is SGHRS, CDR2 YFSETQ, per germline. CDR3 region: CASSETVSNYGYTF. The CDR3 region has the DNA TGCGCCAGCAGCGAGACAGTTTCTAACTATGGCTACACCTTC.

The CDR3 here is CASSYGLRGSPLHF. The CDR3 DNA reads as TGTGCCAGCAGTTACGGCCTTAGGGGCTCACCCCTCCACTTT. The rearrangement uses TRBV6-5 and TRBJ1-6; D possibly corresponds to TRBD1 (5 bases). Looked up from germline, CDR1 is MNHEY and CDR2 is SVGAGI. V was cut by 2 bases and J by 10 bases, with 12 bases left in between. This CDR3 spans 14 amino acids.

J is TRBJ1-1 and V is TRBV7-2; D unresolved. Looked up from germline, CDR1 is SGHTA and CDR2 is FQGNSA. The V end lost 1 base, the J end lost 5 bases, and 11 bases lay between the germline ends. There are 14 residues in the CDR3. CDR3 in DNA: TGTGCCAGCAGCTTAGAGGGCTTAGGTACTGAAGCTTTCTTT. It is translated as CASSLEGLGTEAFF.

V usage is TRBV7-6 and J usage is TRBJ2-3; D gene ambiguous. CDR3 length equals 16 residues. Germline lookup yields CDR1 SGHVS and CDR2 FNYEAQ. V was shortened by 0 bases and J by 1 base, with 11 bases between the two germline ends. The CDR3 DNA reads TGTGCCAGCAGCTTAGCCCCTGGTGATGGCACAGATACGCAGTATTTT. As protein: CASSLAPGDGTDTQYF.

This clone came up a few times. This chain links TRBV7-6 with TRBJ1-5, with D tentatively TRBD1 (5 bases). CDR1 SGHVS and CDR2 FNYEAQ come from the germline V gene. The CDR3 runs 13 residues. The germline V and J ends were trimmed by 5 bases and 9 bases, with 14 bases remaining between them. CDR3 loop: CASSNRDLLPQHF. As DNA, the CDR3 is TGTGCCAGCAGCAACCGGGACCTCCTGCCCCAGCATTTT. Based on the CDR3 plus reference TRBV7-6 and TRBJ1-5, the full variable domain is GAGVSQSPRYKVTKRGQDVALRCDPISGHVSLYWYRQALGQGPEFLTYFNYEAQQDKSGLPNDRFSAERPEGSISTLTIQRTEQRDSAMYRCASSNRDLLPQHFGDGTRLSIL.

V is TRBV11-2 and J is TRBJ1-2; TRBD1 is a possible D gene (5 bases). The V gene lost 3 bases and the J gene lost 1 base, with 9 bases spanning the gap. Germline V lookup: CDR1 SGHAT, CDR2 FQNNGV. The CDR3 has 14 residues. CDR3 region: CASSLGRNNYGYTF. CDR3 nucleotide sequence: TGTGCCAGCAGCTTGGGACGGAATAACTATGGCTACACCTTC.

The V gene is TRBV4-1, the J gene TRBJ2-7, with unresolved D. Trimming pared 2 bases from V and 1 base from J, leaving 12 bases between. Looked up from germline, CDR1 is MGHRA and CDR2 is YSYEKL. The CDR3 loop spans 15 amino acids. The CDR3 sequence is CASSQRAAFSYEQYF. In DNA, the CDR3 is TGCGCCAGCAGCCAACGGGCAGCCTTTTCCTACGAGCAGTACTTC.

This clone was counted between two and nine times. This chain connects TRBV6-1 to TRBJ1-3; the D gene is possibly TRBD1 (5 bases). V was pared by 1 base and J by 11 bases, with 18 bases between. The CDR3 covers 15 residues. The V gene's germline CDR1 is MNHNS and CDR2 SASEGT. The CDR3 protein is CASSEVTGRLYPIYF. CDR3 nucleotides: TGTGCCAGCAGTGAAGTAACAGGCCGCCTTTACCCCATATATTTT.

The V and J genes are TRBV6-5 and TRBJ1-2; D might be TRBD1 (6 bases). The germline gives CDR1 MNHEY, CDR2 SVGAGI. V was clipped by 6 bases and J by 7 bases, with 12 bases between them. CDR3 length equals 12 residues. Here the CDR3 reads CASSTGFRGYTF. The CDR3 coding sequence is TGTGCCAGCAGCACAGGGTTCCGTGGCTACACCTTC.

This rearrangement joins TRBV28 to TRBJ1-5; D unclear. Germline CDR1 reads MDHEN; CDR2 reads SYDVKM. CDR3 length equals 15 residues. Trimming shortened V by 3 bases and J by 11 bases, and 20 bases separated the two germline ends. CDR3 amino acids: CASSFASQLTPTQHF. CDR3 coding DNA: TGTGCCAGCAGTTTTGCGTCGCAGCTCACCCCTACCCAGCATTTT.

This chain connects TRBV6-2 or TRBV6-3 to TRBJ2-1; TRBD1 aligns across 11 bases. The CDR3 totals 15 residues. With 6 bases clipped from V and 4 bases from J, the junction kept 5 bases outside the gene matches. CDR1 and CDR2 from the germline V gene are MNHEY and SVGEGT. The CDR3 nucleotides read TGTGCCAGCAGCCCCAGGGACAGGGGGTACAATGAGCAGTTCTTC. This gives the protein CASSPRDRGYNEQFF.

This chain joins TRBV4-1 and TRBJ2-5; TRBD1 might be the D (6 bases). The CDR3 length is 14 residues. The V gene lost 4 bases and the J gene lost 2 bases, with 11 bases spanning the gap. Germline V gene data show CDR1 as MGHRA and CDR2 as YSYEKL. The CDR3 sequence: CASSPGQPQETQYF. For the CDR3, the DNA is TGCGCCAGCAGCCCCGGACAGCCACAAGAGACCCAGTACTTC.

This clone was seen a handful of times. The rearrangement joins TRBV6-5 to TRBJ1-5; D gene unclear. CDR3 length: 13 residues. Germline V CDR1 and CDR2: MNHEY, SVGAGI. Trimming removed 0 bases at V and 7 bases at J, with 7 bases between. The CDR3 DNA reads TGTGCCAGCAGTTACTCCCTCAGCCAGCCCCAGCATTTT. Encoded protein: CASSYSLSQPQHF.

The chain recombines TRBV2 with TRBJ2-5; the D gene is possibly TRBD2 (6 bases). The CDR3 is 13 residues long. Trimming stripped 9 bases from V and 0 bases from J, with 11 bases between. Germline values: CDR1 SNHLY, CDR2 FYNNEI. The CDR3 sequence: CARTRDYQETQYF. CDR3 DNA sequence: TGTGCCAGAACCCGGGACTACCAAGAGACCCAGTACTTC.

The chain recombines TRBV28 with TRBJ2-3, with 7 bases matching TRBD1. Per the germline V gene, CDR1 is MDHEN and CDR2 is SYDVKM. V lost 6 bases and J lost 2; bases outside the gene matches: 8. The CDR3 sequence is 15 residues long. The chain's CDR3 is CASSPPDRITDTQYF. CDR3 nucleotide sequence: TGTGCCAGCAGCCCTCCGGACAGGATCACAGATACGCAGTATTTT.

This chain uses TRBV12-5 with TRBJ2-3; TRBD1 aligns across 10 bases. With 5 bases clipped from V and 3 bases from J, the junction kept 5 bases outside the gene matches. CDR3 length: 15 amino acids. Germline loops: CDR1 LGHNT, CDR2 FRNRAP. The DNA for the CDR3 is TGTGCTAGTGGTCTTGGGACAGGGGAAACAGATACGCAGTATTTT. It yields the protein CASGLGTGETDTQYF.

This chain connects TRBV3-1 (or the pseudogene TRBV3-2) to TRBJ2-1; possibly TRBD2 for D (6 bases). CDR1 and CDR2 from the germline V gene are LGHDT and YNNKEL (reference sequence). The CDR3 length is 14 residues. Trimming shortened V by 5 bases and J by 6 bases, and 14 bases separated the two germline ends. CDR3 sequence reads: CASSGNSGGNEQFF. In DNA, the CDR3 is TGTGCCAGCAGCGGGAATAGCGGTGGCAATGAGCAGTTCTTC.